The 31 T cell receptor beta chains below come from one sample, sequenced in a study of cytomegalovirus exposure and HLA in healthy donors. PCR used 60 Vbeta primers and 13 Jbeta primers. TCRdb keeps only in-frame clones here, not all; method: immunoSEQ multiplex PCR. The sample includes just over 40,000 clones. The specimen was PBMCs. The origin of the receptors is a man under 40 in good health and CMV-seronegative.

This sequence joins TRBV6-6 and TRBJ1-5; D gene ambiguous. CDR1 MNHNY and CDR2 SVGAGI come from the germline V gene (reference sequence). The CDR3 contains 14 residues. Deletions cut 6 bases from V and 1 base from J, with 10 bases between. Written as DNA, the CDR3 is TGTGCCAGCAGGCCGCCAGTGAGCAATCAGCCCCAGCATTTT. It translates to CASRPPVSNQPQHF.

The rearrangement links TRBV29-1 to TRBJ2-5, with D possibly TRBD2 on 7 matching bases. CDR1 and CDR2 from the germline V gene are SQVTM and ANQGSEA. This CDR3 has 13 amino acids. The V and J ends lost 3 bases and 4 bases respectively, with 12 bases between them. This CDR3 is CSVDRGGGETQYF. In nucleotides, the CDR3 is TGCAGCGTTGATCGAGGGGGGGGAGAGACCCAGTACTTC.

The chain recombines TRBV7-9 with TRBJ2-3; 15 bases align to TRBD2. The CDR3 has 17 amino acids. Trimming at V came to 4 bases and at J to 4 bases, leaving 6 bases not matched to a gene. CDR1 and CDR2 (germline): SEHNR, FQNEAQ (reference sequence). CDR3 region: CASSSGLAGGRADTQYF. The CDR3 bases are TGTGCCAGCAGCTCGGGACTAGCGGGGGGAAGGGCAGATACGCAGTATTTT.

The J gene is TRBJ2-7, the V gene TRBV19; 8 nucleotides align to TRBD2. V was pared by 1 base and J by 2 bases, with 4 bases of the junction left unmatched. CDR3 length: 15 residues. The germline gives CDR1 LNHDA, CDR2 SQIVND (reference sequence). CDR3 nucleotides: TGTGCCAGTAGTATAGGGACGGGAGGGCCCTACGAGCAGTACTTC. This encodes CASSIGTGGPYEQYF.

The chain couples TRBV5-6 to TRBJ1-3; no clear D. This CDR3 contains 18 residues. V was shortened by 4 bases and J by 0 bases, with 20 bases between the two germline ends. Germline loops: CDR1 SGHDT, CDR2 YYEEEE. The CDR3 spells CASSIQTHEAYSGNTIYF. CDR3 DNA: TGTGCCAGCAGCATACAGACGCATGAAGCCTACTCTGGAAACACCATATATTTT.

In nucleotides, the CDR3 is TGTGCCAGCACTACGGGGGGGGGCTATGGCTACACCTTC. Translating gives CASTTGGGYGYTF. This rearrangement joins TRBV27 to TRBJ1-2; weak D call: TRBD1 (5 bases). The V gene lost 7 bases and the J gene lost 4 bases, with 13 bases spanning the gap. CDR1 and CDR2 (germline): MNHEY, SMNVEV (reference sequence). The CDR3 runs 13 residues.

J is TRBJ2-2 and V is TRBV2; 8 bases map to TRBD1. V was pared by 4 bases and J by 7 bases, with 5 bases of the junction left unmatched. The CDR3 spans 14 residues. Per germline, CDR1 SNHLY and CDR2 FYNNEI. The CDR3 region is CASSGQGRNGELFF. The CDR3, as DNA: TGTGCCAGCAGTGGACAGGGGAGAAACGGGGAGCTGTTTTTT.

The chain combines TRBV7-9 with TRBJ1-1; D unresolved. CDR1 SEHNR and CDR2 FQNEAQ come from the germline V gene (reference sequence). CDR3 length equals 14 residues. V shed 0 bases and J shed 5 bases, with 10 bases lying between them. The CDR3 here is CASSLALTGTEAFF. The CDR3 DNA is TGTGCCAGCAGCTTAGCTCTCACGGGGACTGAAGCTTTCTTT.

The chain combines TRBV7-9 with TRBJ1-1; D remains unclear. The CDR3 has 11 amino acids. CDR1 SEHNR and CDR2 FQNEAQ come from the germline V gene (reference sequence). V was cut by 5 bases and J by 4 bases, with 5 bases left in between. The CDR3 DNA reads TGTGCCAGCAGCAACAGCACTGAAGCTTTCTTT. Protein sequence: CASSNSTEAFF.

The V gene is TRBV2, the J gene TRBJ1-2; D remains unclear. CDR1 SNHLY and CDR2 FYNNEI come from the germline V gene. The length of the CDR3 is 12 residues. The ends were cut back, 5 bases at V and 2 bases at J, with 6 bases in the middle. The CDR3 loop is CASSLTNYGYTF. The CDR3 nucleotides are TGTGCCAGCAGTCTAACGAACTATGGCTACACCTTC.

J is TRBJ2-1 and V is TRBV6-4; 8 bases map to TRBD2. CDR1 and CDR2 from the germline V gene are MRHNA and SNTAGT. The CDR3 length is 15 residues. The ends lost 6 bases at V and 6 bases at J; junction bases unmatched: 10. DNA of the CDR3: TGTGCCAGCAGCCAGAAAGCGGGAGATTCCAATGAGCAGTTCTTC. It encodes CASSQKAGDSNEQFF.

The V gene is TRBV7-9, the J gene TRBJ2-2; D may be TRBD2 (6 bases). CDR3 length: 16 residues. The V gene lost 4 bases and the J gene lost 0 bases, with 12 bases spanning the gap. The germline V gene has CDR1 SEHNR and CDR2 FQNEAQ (reference sequence). In DNA form, the CDR3 reads TGTGCCAGCAGCTCTCGGGAGTATGCGAACACCGGGGAGCTGTTTTTT. Amino acid sequence: CASSSREYANTGELFF.

The chain uses TRBV6-5 and TRBJ1-5; 7 bases agree with TRBD1. Germline CDR1 MNHEY, CDR2 SVGAGI. The V gene end was trimmed by 6 bases and the J gene end by 5 bases; junction bases not matched to a gene: 4. This CDR3 spans 13 amino acids. CDR3 loop: CASRPTGDQPQHF. CDR3 DNA: TGTGCCAGCAGGCCCACAGGGGATCAGCCCCAGCATTTT.

The J gene is TRBJ2-5, the V gene TRBV6-5, with a possible D match to TRBD1 (5 bases). TRBJ2-7 explains the end of the DNA better; the J call may be wrong. The CDR3 length is 13 residues. CDR1 MNHEY and CDR2 SVGAGI come from the germline V gene. The CDR3 here is CASGQQEPYEQYF. The CDR3 DNA sequence: TGTGCCAGCGGACAACAGGAGCCCTACGAGCAGTACTTC.

To note about this clone: The junction departs from germline at one end; a sequencing error may be responsible. This chain uses TRBV5-4 with TRBJ1-2; 8 positions match TRBD1. This CDR3 is 12 amino acids long. Germline loops: CDR1 SGHNT, CDR2 YYREEE (reference sequence). The CDR3 region has the DNA TGTGCCGGCAGCTTGGCCGGACAGGGATCCACCTTC. It codes for CAGSLAGQGSTF.

The chain links TRBV4-2 to TRBJ1-4, with D possibly matching TRBD1 (6 bases). V shed 3 bases and J shed 6 bases, with 14 bases lying between them. Germline V lookup: CDR1 LGHNA, CDR2 YNFKEQ. This CDR3 has 15 amino acids. The CDR3 DNA is TGTGCCAGCAGCCACGATGGGGAGGGGGATGAAAAACTGTTTTTT. Protein product: CASSHDGEGDEKLFF.

The V and J genes are TRBV6-1 and TRBJ2-6; TRBD1 is a possible D gene (5 bases). This CDR3 has 15 amino acids. The germline CDR1 and CDR2 sequences are MNHNS and SASEGT. Deletions cut 4 bases from V and 6 bases from J, with 13 bases between. CDR3 region: CASSGGPVVANVLTF. The CDR3 bases are TGTGCCAGCAGTGGGGGCCCGGTCGTGGCCAACGTCCTGACTTTC.

The chain has TRBV6-1 and TRBJ2-7, with a possible D match to TRBD2 (6 bases). Germline lookup yields CDR1 MNHNS and CDR2 SASEGT. V was trimmed by 3 bases and J by 0 bases, leaving 12 bases between them. The CDR3 spans 15 residues. The CDR3 spells CASSEGGFSSYEQYF. The CDR3 coding sequence is TGTGCCAGCAGTGAGGGGGGTTTTAGCTCCTACGAGCAGTACTTC.

The CDR3: CASRQADTNTEAFF. The CDR3 bases are TGCGCCAGCAGACAAGCCGACACAAACACTGAAGCTTTCTTT. This sequence joins TRBV5-1 and TRBJ1-1, with D unresolved. CDR3 length: 14 amino acids. The ends were cut back, 5 bases at V and 2 bases at J, with 13 bases in the middle. Germline V gene data show CDR1 as SGHRS and CDR2 as YFSETQ. The variable domain in full, with the rest retrieved from reference TRBV5-1 and TRBJ1-1, is KAGVTQTPRYLIKTRGQQVTLSCSPISGHRSVSWYQQTPGQGLQFLFEYFSETQRNKGNFPGRFSGRQFSNSRSEMNVSTLELGDSALYLCASRQADTNTEAFFGQGTRLTVV.

The chain joins TRBV4-3 to TRBJ2-7, with a weak D call TRBD1 (5 bases). CDR3 length: 15 residues. Germline CDR1 reads LGHNA; CDR2 reads YSLEER. V was trimmed by 2 bases and J by 4 bases, leaving 15 bases between them. The chain's CDR3 is CASSQQGRDVYEQYF. The CDR3 DNA is TGCGCCAGCAGCCAACAGGGCAGAGACGTTTACGAGCAGTACTTC.

This chain uses TRBV29-1 with TRBJ2-7; the match to TRBD2 covers 12 bases. Unmatched junction bases numbered 12, after V lost 5 bases and J lost 7 bases. Germline V gene data show CDR1 as SQVTM and CDR2 as ANQGSEA. The CDR3 runs to 15 residues. DNA of the CDR3: TGCAGCGTTACCCCCCCTAGCGGGAGGGCCCGGGAGCAGTACTTC. Its translation is CSVTPPSGRAREQYF.

The CDR3 spells CASSTWTDYSYEQYF. In DNA form, the CDR3 reads TGTGCCAGCAGCACCTGGACAGATTACAGCTACGAGCAGTACTTC. The chain combines TRBV5-6 with TRBJ2-7, with D tentatively TRBD1 (6 bases). Germline V gene data show CDR1 as SGHDT and CDR2 as YYEEEE. V was shortened by 4 bases and J by 3 bases, with 17 bases between the two germline ends. The CDR3 has 15 amino acids. Full variable domain (outside the CDR3, taken from reference TRBV5-6 and TRBJ2-7): DAGVTQSPTHLIKTRGQQVTLRCSPKSGHDTVSWYQQALGQGPQFIFQYYEEEERQRGNFPDRFSGHQFPNYSSELNVNALLLGDSALYLCASSTWTDYSYEQYFGPGTRLTVT.

This chain uses TRBV6-5 with TRBJ1-2, with 8 bases aligning to TRBD1. Germline V gene sequence: CDR1 MNHEY, CDR2 SVGAGI. The length of the CDR3 is 15 residues. V shed 0 bases and J 2 bases; nucleotides not matched to a gene: 2. DNA for the CDR3: TGTGCCAGCAGTTACTCTTACAGGGGGAACTATGGCTACACCTTC. Amino acids: CASSYSYRGNYGYTF.

This chain connects TRBV11-2 to TRBJ1-2; 7 nucleotides align to TRBD1. The CDR3 loop spans 14 amino acids. Germline V lookup: CDR1 SGHAT, CDR2 FQNNGV. V was clipped by 5 bases and J by 8 bases; unmatched bases: 11. CDR3 sequence reads: CASSVGRQGKGYTF. CDR3 nucleotide sequence: TGTGCCAGCAGCGTGGGTCGACAGGGCAAGGGCTACACCTTC.

The CDR3: CASGQGSSYNEQFF. CDR3 bases: TGTGCTAGTGGCCAAGGGAGCTCCTACAATGAGCAGTTCTTC. The chain combines TRBV12-5 with TRBJ2-1, with D maybe TRBD2 (5 bases). This CDR3 contains 14 residues. V was pared by 6 bases and J by 0 bases, with 9 bases between. CDR1 and CDR2 (germline): LGHNT, FRNRAP.

The chain has TRBV11-2 and TRBJ2-7; D is undetermined. The CDR3 runs to 11 residues. Germline V gene sequence: CDR1 SGHAT, CDR2 FQNNGV. V lost 4 bases to trimming and J lost 3 bases, with 4 bases between them. CDR3 nucleotide sequence: TGTGCCAGCAGCTCCTACTACGAGCAGTACTTC. Translation gives CASSSYYEQYF.

The V call is TRBV5-1, the J call TRBJ2-7, with D possibly matching TRBD1 (6 bases). CDR1 is SGHRS, CDR2 YFSETQ, per germline. Trimming took off 5 bases at V and 6 bases at J, with 15 bases between the two ends. The CDR3 totals 13 residues. The CDR3 region is CASSQQGISEQYF. DNA for the CDR3: TGCGCCAGCAGTCAGCAGGGGATTAGCGAGCAGTACTTC.

The chain combines TRBV11-2 with TRBJ1-5, with TRBD1 as a possible D gene (6 bases). Germline V gene sequence: CDR1 SGHAT, CDR2 FQNNGV. With 5 bases removed from V and 4 bases from J, the gap between germline ends came to 15 bases. The CDR3 covers 15 residues. CDR3 DNA: TGTGCCAGCAGCCAAGACCGGGACATAAATCAGCCCCAGCATTTT. It translates to CASSQDRDINQPQHF.

V is TRBV27 and J is TRBJ2-7, with TRBD2 matching 15 bases. Germline V gene sequence: CDR1 MNHEY, CDR2 SMNVEV (reference sequence). CDR3 length equals 17 residues. V was clipped by 0 bases and J by 1 base; unmatched bases: 1. CDR3: CASSLSGTSGRSYEQYF. CDR3 DNA sequence: TGTGCCAGCAGTTTATCGGGGACTAGCGGGAGGTCCTACGAGCAGTACTTC.

This chain uses TRBV6-1 with TRBJ2-1; 9 bases are shared with TRBD2. The J segment lost 3 bases and the V segment lost 4 bases, leaving 4 bases of the junction unmatched. This CDR3 region has 15 residues. Germline CDR1 and CDR2: MNHNS and SASEGT. This chain's CDR3 is CASSVLSGSYNEQFF. Here the CDR3 DNA reads TGTGCCAGCAGTGTACTTAGCGGGAGCTACAATGAGCAGTTCTTC.

The genes are TRBV9 and TRBJ2-3; D unclear. The CDR3 covers 14 residues. V gave up 0 bases and J gave up 1 base, with 6 bases separating them. Germline lookup yields CDR1 SGDLS and CDR2 YYNGEE. CDR3 sequence (DNA): TGTGCCAGCAGCGTAGGCGCGGGCACAGATACGCAGTATTTT. Its protein product is CASSVGAGTDTQYF.